These 26 T cell receptor beta chains share one sample of origin, sequenced in a study of shared clonotypes between healthy human individuals (dated by TCRdb to 2020 to 2021). Library prep was done by the immunoSEQ multiplex PCR assay. TCRdb's version of the immuneACCESS table is confined to in-frame rearrangements and falls short of the full clone set. An unresolved V gene accounts for under half of the shortfall where checked; the remainder is of unknown origin. Across this sample there are roughly 2.6 million clones, with approximately 92% seen only once. Roughly 0.13% of the sample is held by the ten biggest clonotypes. The specimen was naive CD4+ T cells sorted from blood. The sample's cell subset or site label, decoded: CD45RA+ positively selected. Every receptor here comes from a man in his late teens or twenties in good health.

This rearrangement joins TRBV10-3 to TRBJ2-2; D is perhaps TRBD1 (5 bases). The V and J ends lost 4 bases and 3 bases respectively, with 9 bases between them. The germline V gene has CDR1 ENHRY and CDR2 SYGVKD. The CDR3 runs 14 residues. The CDR3 DNA is TGTGCCATCAGTGTCAGGGCCGACACCGGGGAGCTGTTTTTT. Translating it yields CAISVRADTGELFF.

The CDR3, as DNA: TGTGCCTGGAACGCTGCAACCCATACAAGGGAGCAGTTCTTC. It codes for CAWNAATHTREQFF. The chain joins TRBV30 to TRBJ2-1; D call uncertain. Germline CDR1 and CDR2: GTSNPN and SVGIG (reference sequence). Trimming shortened V by 4 bases and J by 10 bases, and 20 bases separated the two germline ends. The CDR3 runs 14 residues.

CDR3 protein: CASSQGKTSGTSGDTQYF. The CDR3 DNA follows: TGCGCCAGCAGCCAAGGCAAGACGAGCGGGACAAGTGGAGATACGCAGTATTTT. The rearrangement links TRBV4-1 to TRBJ2-3, with a weak D call TRBD2 (7 bases). From germline, CDR1 is MGHRA and CDR2 YSYEKL. This CDR3 contains 18 residues. V was cut by 1 base and J by 5 bases, with 22 bases left in between.

The chain uses TRBV30 and TRBJ1-4; no firm D call. Between the trimmed V and J ends, which lost 2 bases and 8 bases, there was a span of 15 bases. Germline CDR1 GTSNPN, CDR2 SVGIG (reference sequence). This CDR3 has 14 residues. The CDR3 DNA is TGTGCCTGGAGTCGAGACACGGGCAGAGAAAAACTGTTTTTT. As protein: CAWSRDTGREKLFF.

The V call is TRBV27, the J call TRBJ1-6, with 8 bases matching TRBD1. This CDR3 has 17 residues. From germline, CDR1 is MNHEY and CDR2 SMNVEV (reference sequence). V shed 3 bases and J 7 bases; nucleotides not matched to a gene: 11. CDR3 nucleotides: TGTGCCAGCAGTTTCATGACAGGGGCAAGACCCAATTCACCCCTCCACTTT. It specifies CASSFMTGARPNSPLHF.

The chain links TRBV9 to TRBJ2-7; 8 bases map to TRBD2. The length of the CDR3 is 16 residues. Germline V CDR1 and CDR2: SGDLS, YYNGEE. V lost 0 bases and J lost 5; bases outside the gene matches: 10. In nucleotides, the CDR3 is TGTGCCAGCAGCGTAGATCCTAGCGGGTTCCTGGACGAGCAGTACTTC. Protein product: CASSVDPSGFLDEQYF.

This chain uses TRBV25-1 with TRBJ1-1; D may be TRBD1 (5 bases). V was shortened by 5 bases and J by 10 bases, with 14 bases between the two germline ends. The germline gives CDR1 MGHDK, CDR2 SYGVNS. The CDR3 length is 12 residues. The CDR3 loop is CASSQNAGGAFF. Here the CDR3 DNA reads TGTGCCAGCAGTCAAAACGCGGGGGGAGCTTTCTTT. Full variable domain (outside the CDR3, taken from reference TRBV25-1 and TRBJ1-1): EADIYQTPRYLVIGTGKKITLECSQTMGHDKMYWYQQDPGMELHLIHYSYGVNSTEKGDLSSESTVSRIRTEHFPLTLESARPSHTSQYLCASSQNAGGAFFGQGTRLTVV.

The rearrangement uses TRBV6-4 and TRBJ2-3; TRBD1 is a possible D gene (6 bases). The CDR3 loop spans 13 amino acids. Per the germline V gene, CDR1 is MRHNA and CDR2 is SNTAGT. V was cut by 8 bases and J by 3 bases, with 12 bases left in between. The CDR3 loop is CASRLTGTDTQYF. The CDR3 coding sequence is TGTGCCAGCCGACTAACAGGGACAGATACGCAGTATTTT.

The V gene is TRBV10-1, the J gene TRBJ2-3; no reliable D call. V was trimmed by 8 bases and J by 4 bases, leaving 10 bases between them. The CDR3 length is 12 residues. CDR1 is WNHNN and CDR2 is SYGVQD in the germline V gene (reference sequence). CDR3 bases: TGCGCCAGCTCGAATCAGGCAGATACGCAGTATTTT. This translates into CASSNQADTQYF.

The chain carries TRBV11-2 and TRBJ2-3; 7 nucleotides agree with TRBD2. The V segment lost 1 base and the J segment 2 bases; nucleotides outside the gene matches: 6. This CDR3 has 16 amino acids. Per the germline V gene, CDR1 is SGHAT and CDR2 is FQNNGV. The CDR3 DNA reads as TGTGCCAGCAGCTTAGGTACTAGCGTCACCACAGATACGCAGTATTTT. This sequence encodes CASSLGTSVTTDTQYF.

As regards this clone: The identical CDR3 is also encoded by other nucleotide sequences in the sample. The chain uses TRBV4-3 and TRBJ1-5, with 7 bases identical to TRBD1. The CDR3 contains 14 residues. V shed 0 bases and J 7 bases; nucleotides not matched to a gene: 3. In germline, CDR1 is LGHNA, CDR2 YSLEER. CDR3 in DNA: TGCGCCAGCAGCCAAGAAGGAGGGGGCCAGCCCCAGCATTTT. Translated: CASSQEGGGQPQHF.

The chain combines TRBV11-2 with TRBJ2-5; 12 nucleotides align to TRBD2. There are 16 residues in the CDR3. The V and J ends lost 5 bases and 2 bases, in that order; junction bases with no gene match: 6. The germline CDR1 and CDR2 sequences are SGHAT and FQNNGV. In DNA form, the CDR3 reads TGTGCCAGCAGCAACCGACTAGCGGGAGATCAAGAGACCCAGTACTTC. Its protein product is CASSNRLAGDQETQYF.

The CDR3 DNA follows: TGTGCCAGCAGCTTAGGCCAAGGAATCCTCTACGAGCAGTACTTC. It translates to CASSLGQGILYEQYF. V usage is TRBV7-2 and J usage is TRBJ2-7, with D unclear. Germline CDR1 reads SGHTA; CDR2 reads FQGNSA. This CDR3 has 15 amino acids. V was pared by 1 base and J by 3 bases, with 13 bases between.

This clone was detected once. This chain connects TRBV6-5 to TRBJ2-1; 11 bases align to TRBD2. Germline lookup yields CDR1 MNHEY and CDR2 SVGAGI. V dropped 10 bases and J dropped 6; count of bases not matched to a gene: 5. CDR3 length: 13 residues. The CDR3 protein is CATTGLAANEQFF. CDR3 in DNA: TGTGCCACCACGGGACTAGCGGCCAATGAGCAGTTCTTC.

The chain joins TRBV11-2 to TRBJ2-7; 9 nucleotides match TRBD2. Trimming took 5 bases from V and 0 from J; bases not matched to a gene: 5. The CDR3 loop spans 15 amino acids. Germline lookup yields CDR1 SGHAT and CDR2 FQNNGV. The CDR3 region has the DNA TGTGCCAGCAGCAATAGCGGGGGCCTCTCCTACGAGCAGTACTTC. It yields the protein CASSNSGGLSYEQYF. Combining the CDR3 with reference TRBV11-2 and TRBJ2-7 gives the whole variable domain EAGVAQSPRYKIIEKRQSVAFWCNPISGHATLYWYQQILGQGPKLLIQFQNNGVVDDSQLPKDRFSAERLKGVDSTLKIQPAKLEDSAVYLCASSNSGGLSYEQYFGPGTRLTVT.

This clone has more than one count but fewer than ten. The same CDR3 can be traced to other DNA sequences in this sample. The genes are TRBV10-1 and TRBJ1-1, with D possibly TRBD1 on 5 matching bases. The CDR3 is 13 amino acids. V was clipped by 7 bases and J by 2 bases, with 11 bases between them. Per the germline V gene, CDR1 is WNHNN and CDR2 is SYGVQD (reference sequence). The chain's CDR3 is CASKGQGNTEAFF. The CDR3 DNA reads as TGCGCCAGCAAGGGGCAGGGCAACACTGAAGCTTTCTTT.

V and J are TRBV28 and TRBJ2-1; 8 nucleotides line up with TRBD2. J lost 3 bases, V lost 5 bases, and 15 bases had no gene match. The CDR3 totals 18 residues. Germline CDR1 reads MDHEN; CDR2 reads SYDVKM. The CDR3 DNA sequence: TGTGCCAGCAGTCCGTTCCGGGGTAGCGGGGCGAACTACAATGAGCAGTTCTTC. It specifies CASSPFRGSGANYNEQFF.

This clone was seen only once. This chain links TRBV7-8 with TRBJ2-5; tentatively, D is TRBD2 (5 bases). This CDR3 has 15 amino acids. The V gene lost 0 bases and the J gene lost 5 bases, with 13 bases spanning the gap. Germline V gene sequence: CDR1 SGHVS, CDR2 FQNEAQ. In DNA, the CDR3 is TGTGCCAGCAGCTTAGCTGGACTCCCAGAGGAGACCCAGTACTTC. Amino acids: CASSLAGLPEETQYF.

This chain uses TRBV7-9 with TRBJ1-1, with D uncertain. V lost 4 bases, J lost 3 bases, and 15 bases lay in between. Looked up from germline, CDR1 is SEHNR and CDR2 is FQNEAQ (reference sequence). The CDR3 covers 15 residues. CDR3: CASSSRGGWDTEAFF. Written as DNA, the CDR3 is TGTGCCAGCAGCTCGCGAGGAGGCTGGGACACTGAAGCTTTCTTT.

The J gene is TRBJ1-3, the V gene TRBV19, with D tentatively TRBD1 (6 bases). Germline V gene data show CDR1 as LNHDA and CDR2 as SQIVND (reference sequence). The ends were cut back, 1 base at V and 0 bases at J, with 10 bases in the middle. This CDR3 has 16 residues. CDR3 sequence reads: CASSIVADSSGNTIYF. In DNA form, the CDR3 reads TGTGCCAGTAGTATAGTGGCGGACAGCTCTGGAAACACCATATATTTT.

The V gene is TRBV5-1, the J gene TRBJ1-4; D is uncertain. This CDR3 region has 16 residues. In germline, CDR1 is SGHRS, CDR2 YFSETQ. V gave up 2 bases and J gave up 4 bases, with 15 bases separating them. The CDR3 here is CASSLKTGPFNEKLFF. The CDR3 DNA follows: TGCGCCAGCAGCTTAAAAACCGGACCCTTTAATGAAAAACTGTTTTTT.

The CDR3 DNA reads TGCGCCAGCAGCAATGGACAGGAGAACACCGGGGAGCTGTTTTTT. It specifies CASSNGQENTGELFF. The gene calls are TRBV5-1 and TRBJ2-2; 7 bases line up with TRBD1. This CDR3 comprises 15 residues. Unmatched junction bases numbered 4, after V lost 4 bases and J lost 1 base. The germline V gene encodes CDR1 SGHRS and CDR2 YFSETQ.

V and J are TRBV5-8 and TRBJ2-2; a possible D gene is TRBD1 (5 bases). The ends were cut back, 2 bases at V and 1 base at J, with 15 bases in the middle. The CDR3 is made up of 17 amino acids. The germline V gene encodes CDR1 SGHTS and CDR2 YDEGEE. The chain's CDR3 is CASSFFAGHRNTGELFF. The CDR3 DNA reads TGTGCCAGCAGCTTTTTCGCCGGACACAGGAACACCGGGGAGCTGTTTTTT.

The rearrangement links TRBV7-9 to TRBJ2-7; 8 positions agree with TRBD1. This CDR3 is 15 amino acids long. The V gene end was trimmed by 3 bases and the J gene end by 1 base; junction bases not matched to a gene: 5. Germline V gene lookup returns CDR1 SEHNR and CDR2 FQNEAQ (reference sequence). CDR3 DNA sequence: TGTGCCAGCAGCTTGGGCAGGGGGCTTTCCTACGAGCAGTACTTC. Its translation is CASSLGRGLSYEQYF.

This chain links TRBV30 with TRBJ1-5, with TRBD1 identical over 8 bases. From germline, CDR1 is GTSNPN and CDR2 SVGIG (reference sequence). Germline trimming cut 1 base from V and 8 bases from J; bases unmatched to any gene: 16. This CDR3 region has 17 residues. CDR3 in amino acids: CAWSEGPGQGAGEPQHF. CDR3 coding DNA: TGTGCCTGGAGTGAGGGACCAGGACAGGGTGCAGGGGAGCCCCAGCATTTT.

This clone was seen a single time. Mismatch with germline at one junction end may stem from a read error. Here the CDR3 reads CASSLTGLVGGNEQFF. CDR3 sequence (DNA): TGTGCCAGCAGCCTAACAGGACTAGTCGGCGGCAATGAGCAGTTCTTC. The rearrangement links TRBV7-3 to TRBJ2-1, with 7 bases matching TRBD2. This CDR3 has 16 amino acids. CDR1 is SGHTA, CDR2 FQGTGA, per germline.